This TCR beta chain was sequenced during a study of cytomegalovirus exposure and HLA in healthy donors. Study as a whole: Prior work identified about 120 million unique TCR beta sequences in some 180 million T cells. Study-wide findings and caveats: Across donors, presence/absence analyses took sequencing depth to be roughly uniform. Earlier results showed most TCR beta V segments being productive about 87% or about 30% of the time. Listed as cytomegalovirus-associated were around 160 TCR beta chains.

Concerning this clone itself: What it binds is unknown.

PCR used 60 Vbeta primers and 13 Jbeta primers. Libraries were prepared by immunoSEQ multiplex PCR; TCRdb keeps only in-frame clonotypes and omits some of them. The sample lists some 150,000 clones, 80% occurring once. This TCR came from a man aged 18 to 30 in good health and CMV-seropositive. Sequencing was performed on PBMCs.

CDR3 protein: CASSWTGGGNYEQYF. DNA for the CDR3: TGTGCCAGCAGCTGGACAGGGGGTGGCAACTACGAGCAGTACTTC. The genes are TRBV5-4 and TRBJ2-7; 10 bases agree with TRBD1. V trimming: 3 bases; J trimming: 3 bases; junction bases outside the gene matches: 6. CDR1 is SGHNT, CDR2 YYREEE, per germline (reference sequence). The CDR3 consists of 15 residues.